This TCR beta chain was documented in a study of siplizumab effects on memory and regulatory T cells. Findings of the study overall: Where siplizumab was present, mappable alloreactive CD4+ clones averaged around 63% Treg-derived, compared with more than 25% in controls.

With regard to this clone: Its cognate antigen is unknown.

Profiling relied on immunoSEQ multiplex PCR, and the TCRdb table lists in-frame clones only, not all of them. The sample consists of fewer than 120,000 clones, over 85% of them appearing once. The germline V gene has CDR1 SQVTM and CDR2 ANQGSEA. The CDR3 is 13 amino acids. The V end was cut by 3 bases, the J end by 10 bases, with 16 bases between. Material: CD4+ T cells sorted from blood. The sequence was collected from a human donor in good health. This chain links TRBV29-1 with TRBJ2-1, with D perhaps being TRBD1 or TRBD2 (5 bases each). CDR3 bases: TGCAGCGTTGATACAGGAATAGGCGGGGAGCAGTTCTTC. Translated, it gives CSVDTGIGGEQFF.